This entry features one T cell receptor beta chain sequence. This clone was observed a single time. There is no known antigen for this receptor. No much larger clonotype is one base removed from it; base qualities were not supplied. Genomic DNA was extracted with the Qiagen DNeasy kit from unsorted PBMCs and from negatively selected CD4+ and CD8+ fractions. Amplification of TCR beta CDR3 regions was done by immunoSEQ multiplex PCR with primers that anneal to V and J segments. Amplification bias was minimized using a synthetic immune receptor repertoire, and residual bias was removed computationally after sequencing. The source study handled its data this way. Repertoire diversity was quantified as the Shannon entropy index using custom Python scripts. The unsorted, CD4+ and CD8+ repertoires were each analyzed separately, with the exception of combined analyses, where CD4+ and CD8+ sequences were merged in silico. A clone counted as expanded when the clone's frequency after treatment rose at least 2-fold relative to C1D1, and clones undetected at baseline were given a pseudocount of 0.5. Singleton clones were defined as clones with 0 or 1 copy at C1D1, and non-singleton clones were defined as clones with 2 or more copies. Clones expanded in unsorted samples were assigned a CD4+, CD8+ or unknown annotation through matching of protein sequences in sorted samples from the same patient. Diversity changes from C1D1 to C4D1 were tested in paired samples using Wilcoxon tests. TCRdb limited this immuneACCESS table to in-frame rearrangements with V and J called. A share of clones is missing; checked studies link under half to unresolved V genes, and the rest is unexplained. V and J calls and clone size are those listed in that table; D and trimming were worked out from the DNA. Within this sample are about 33,000 clones, with around 68% of them counted one time only. The top ten constitute around 3.7% of the sample.

This entry is derived from a study of PD-1 blockade in classical Hodgkin lymphoma (dated by TCRdb to about 2020). For the study in its entirety: Nivolumab dosing was 3 mg/kg intravenously every 2 weeks, continuing until either disease progression or unacceptable toxicity. To define a peripheral blood immune signature of response to PD-1 blockade in classical Hodgkin lymphoma, the study combined TCR beta sequencing with CyTOF.

What the work shows at the level of the full study, not this receptor alone: Baseline TCR diversity was reported to be lower in newly diagnosed patients than in healthy donors, and even lower in relapsed/refractory patients. By C4D1, a significant rise was seen in CD4+ TCR diversity but not in CD8+ TCR diversity (p=0.0027 vs p=0.16), and the rise was most apparent among complete responders (p=0.02). Diversity was lower in patients who began nivolumab less than 1 year after ASCT, so these patients were left out of later analyses to avoid confounding by immune reconstitution. The study was restricted to a single clinical trial cohort, and the causes of repertoire differences, possibly disease activity or prior therapy, were left undefined. Trial patients with a complete response had baseline diversity similar to that of newly diagnosed patients, while partial responders and progressors had significantly lower diversity.

Via the germline V gene, CDR1 is MNHEY and CDR2 SVGAGI. The CDR3 sequence holds 14 residues, the cysteine and phenylalanine included. Of all the DNA, just the CDR3 is kept, 42 bases in frame from base 1. V and J are trimmed by 8 bases and 6 bases, and the gene matches miss 11 bases of the junction. The sample's time point, from its label and the paper: cycle 4 day 1 (C4D1), after more than 5 weeks of nivolumab. Relapse after autologous stem cell transplantation had occurred in all trial patients, and cohorts A, B and C were distinguished by prior brentuximab vedotin exposure. The trial cohort comprised some 60 patients with relapsed/refractory classical Hodgkin lymphoma whose best overall responses were complete response, partial response or progressive disease. Single-agent nivolumab was administered to trial patients in the multi-cohort phase II CheckMate 205 trial. An independent review committee assessed best overall response by applying the 2007 International Working Group response criteria. Trial PBMCs were obtained immediately prior to nivolumab initiation (C1D1) and on therapy at cycle 2 day 1 and cycle 4 day 1. After peripheral blood was drawn into 8 mL Vacutainer Cell Preparation Tubes, PBMCs were isolated by centrifugation and then cryopreserved.

This clonotype originated in a human donor with classical Hodgkin lymphoma. The sequence links TRBV6-5 to TRBJ2-7; 9 bases in between match TRBD1. The sample in question was peripheral blood mononuclear cells (PBMCs), obtained before the fourth cycle of nivolumab. The nucleotide sequence reads TGTGCCAGCTCTCTATCCGGGACAGGGATCGAGCAGTACTTC. Translated, this is CASSLSGTGIEQYF.